The text below deals with one T cell receptor (beta chain). Profiling of TCR beta VDJ combinations and CDR3 sequences used genomic DNA as template. TCRdb ran MiXCR on the reads and lists one entry per CDR3 protein. The sample records over 150,000 distinct CDR3 sequences, over 55% being singletons. Patients chosen for sequencing had CD8+CD57+ cells that had expanded, as shown by flow cytometry. The enrolled patients all had severe acquired aplastic anemia. This record comes from a study of CD8+CD57+ T cells in acquired aplastic anemia. The CDR3 length is 15 residues. Trimming pared 0 bases from V and 1 base from J, leaving 9 bases between. CDR1 is SGHAT and CDR2 is FQNNGV in the germline V gene.

The chain joins TRBV11-2 to TRBJ1-1; TRBD1 might be the D (5 bases). The TCR was taken from a human donor with aplastic anemia. Sequencing input: sorted CD4+, CD8+, or CD8+CD57+ T cells (not recorded which) from PBMCs. The CDR3 DNA reads as TGTGCCAGCAGCTTAGAGGGACGGACGAACACTGAAGCTTTCTTT. Protein sequence: CASSLEGRTNTEAFF.